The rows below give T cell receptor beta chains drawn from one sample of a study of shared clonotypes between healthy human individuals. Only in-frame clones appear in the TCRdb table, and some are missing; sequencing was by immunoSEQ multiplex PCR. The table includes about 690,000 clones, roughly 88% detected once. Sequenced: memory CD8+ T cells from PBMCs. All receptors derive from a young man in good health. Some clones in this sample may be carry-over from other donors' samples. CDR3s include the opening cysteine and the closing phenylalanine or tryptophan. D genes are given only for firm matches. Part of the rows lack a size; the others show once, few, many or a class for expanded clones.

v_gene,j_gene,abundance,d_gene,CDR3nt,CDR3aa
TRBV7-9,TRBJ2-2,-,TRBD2,TGTGCCAGCAGCTACGGACTAGCGGGAGTATTATACACCGGGGAGCTGTTTTTT,CASSYGLAGVLYTGELFF
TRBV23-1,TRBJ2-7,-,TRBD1,TGCGCCAGCACCCACTCCCGGGACAGGGGGCGGTGGGTTGGAGAGCAGTACTTC,CASTHSRDRGRWVGEQYF
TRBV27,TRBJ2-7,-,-,TGTGCCAGCAGAGACCAGGGTTATTCTCTCGAGCAGTACTTC,CASRDQGYSLEQYF
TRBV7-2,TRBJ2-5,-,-,TGTGCCACAACCGGAGGGTGGCAAGAGACCCAGTACTTC,CATTGGWQETQYF
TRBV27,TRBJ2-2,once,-,TGTGCCAGCTGGAACACCGGGGAGCTGTTTTTT,CASWNTGELFF
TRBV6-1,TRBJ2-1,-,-,TGTGCCAGCAGTGAAGGGTTTCGCGGCGGTCAGTTCTTC,CASSEGFRGGQFF
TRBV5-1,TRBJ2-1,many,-,TGCGCCAGCAGCTCGGGTTCTAGTAGCTCCTACAATGAGCAGTTCTTC,CASSSGSSSSYNEQFF
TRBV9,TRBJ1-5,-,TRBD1,TGTGCCAGCAGCGTAGCAGGGGGCGGCAGCAATCAGCCCCAGCATTTT,CASSVAGGGSNQPQHF
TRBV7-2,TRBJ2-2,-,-,TGTGCCAGCAGCTCCCTGGGGTTCGGGGAGCTGTTTTTT,CASSSLGFGELFF
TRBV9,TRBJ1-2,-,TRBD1,TGTGCCAGCAGCCCACAGGGGGAAGGCTACACCTTC,CASSPQGEGYTF
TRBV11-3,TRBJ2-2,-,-,TGTGCCAGCAGCCCGGGGTATCGGGGCACCGGGGAGCTGTTTTTT,CASSPGYRGTGELFF
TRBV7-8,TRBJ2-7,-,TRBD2,TGTGCCAGCAGCTCGAGCGGGGGAGCCTACGAGCAGTACTTC,CASSSSGGAYEQYF
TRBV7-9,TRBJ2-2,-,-,TGTGCCAGCAGCTTATGGAGGACCGGGGAGCTGTTTTTT,CASSLWRTGELFF
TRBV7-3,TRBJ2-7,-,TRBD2,TGTGCCAGCAGCTTAAAGGGGGTGACTAGCGGGAGTTACGAGCAGTACTTC,CASSLKGVTSGSYEQYF
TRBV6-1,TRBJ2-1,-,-,TGTGCCAGCAGCGAAATGTCCTCGGGGTTTCACAATGAGCAGTTCTTC,CASSEMSSGFHNEQFF
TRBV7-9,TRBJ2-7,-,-,TGTGCCAGCAGCGCGGGATGGGTGAAAGACGAGCAGTACTTC,CASSAGWVKDEQYF
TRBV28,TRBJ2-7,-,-,TGTGCCAGCAGTTTGGCAGGGCCCTCCTACGAGCAGTACTTC,CASSLAGPSYEQYF
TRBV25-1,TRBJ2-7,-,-,TGTGCCAGCAGTGAATATCGGCGTTGGCAGCAGTACTTC,CASSEYRRWQQYF
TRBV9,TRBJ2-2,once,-,TGTGCCAGCAGCGTGGACGCGAACACCGGGGAGCTGTTTTTT,CASSVDANTGELFF
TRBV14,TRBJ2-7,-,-,TGTGCCAGCAGCCAACGGTTGAGTTCCTCCTACGAGCAGTACTTC,CASSQRLSSSYEQYF
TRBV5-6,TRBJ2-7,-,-,TGTGCCAGCAGCGAAGGGGACTACGAGCAGTACTTC,CASSEGDYEQYF
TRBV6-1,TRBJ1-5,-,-,TGTGCCAGCAGTGAACTAACGACAGTCTCGAGTCAGCCCCAGCATTTT,CASSELTTVSSQPQHF
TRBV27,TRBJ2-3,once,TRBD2,TGTGCCAGCAGTTTAGCTTATCGGGCTAGCGGGGGAACAGATACGCAGTATTTT,CASSLAYRASGGTDTQYF
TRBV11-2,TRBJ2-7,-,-,TGTGCCAGCAGCCTGATAACAGGGTTGGGCGACTACGAGCAGTACTTC,CASSLITGLGDYEQYF
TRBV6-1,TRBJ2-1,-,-,TGTGCCAGCAGTGAATATAGTAGCGCCAATGAGCAGTTCTTC,CASSEYSSANEQFF
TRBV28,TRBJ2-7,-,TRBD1,TGTGCCAGCGGGACCCGCAGGGGGCCCACTAAGGAGCAGTACTTC,CASGTRRGPTKEQYF
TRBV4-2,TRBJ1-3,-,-,TGTGCCAGCAGCCAAGAGATTTGGGAACTTACGTCTGGAAACACCATATATTTT,CASSQEIWELTSGNTIYF
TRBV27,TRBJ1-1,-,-,TGTGCCAGCAGTTCTGGACAGGAAGCTTTCTTT,CASSSGQEAFF
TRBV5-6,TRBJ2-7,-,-,TGTGCCAGCAGCGCCGGCTCCTACGAGCAGTACTTC,CASSAGSYEQYF
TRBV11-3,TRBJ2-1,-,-,TGTGCCAGCACCCATGGCGGGTCGACCAATGAGCAGTTCTTC,CASTHGGSTNEQFF
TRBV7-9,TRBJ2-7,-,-,TGTGCCAGCAGCCGCCCGGACGGCTCCTACGAGCAGTACTTC,CASSRPDGSYEQYF
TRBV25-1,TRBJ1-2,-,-,TGTGCCAGCAGTGAGCGAGCCCTGAACTATGGCTACACCTTC,CASSERALNYGYTF
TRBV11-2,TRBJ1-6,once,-,TGTGCCAGCAGCCAGCACAAGGGCCTTGGGACACCCCTCCACTTT,CASSQHKGLGTPLHF
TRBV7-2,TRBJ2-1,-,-,TGTGCCAGCAGCTTAGTAGGGCTAGCTGGGAACAATGAGCAGTTCTTC,CASSLVGLAGNNEQFF
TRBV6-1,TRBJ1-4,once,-,TGTGCCAGCAGTGTGGCGGTCAGGTCAACTAATGAAAAACTGTTTTTT,CASSVAVRSTNEKLFF
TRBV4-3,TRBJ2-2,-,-,TGCGCCAGCAGCCAAGTGCGAGAGGTCGGGGAGCTGTTTTTT,CASSQVREVGELFF
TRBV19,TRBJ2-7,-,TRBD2,TGTGCCAGTAGTATAGCCCCGCAGGGAGGGTCTCGCGAGCAGTACTTC,CASSIAPQGGSREQYF
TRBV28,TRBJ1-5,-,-,TGTGCCAGCAGTTTATTTTATCAGCCCCAGCATTTT,CASSLFYQPQHF
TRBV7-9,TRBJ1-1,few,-,TGTGCCAGCAGCTTAGGACCAGTCATCCCAGACACTGAAGCTTTCTTT,CASSLGPVIPDTEAFF
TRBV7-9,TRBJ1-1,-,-,TGTGCCAGCAGCTTAGGACAGATGAACACTGAAGCTTTCTTT,CASSLGQMNTEAFF
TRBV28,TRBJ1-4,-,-,TGTGCCAGCAGTTTATCGGGGAGAACTAATGAAAAACTGTTTTTT,CASSLSGRTNEKLFF
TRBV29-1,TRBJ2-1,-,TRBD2,TGCAGCGTGAGGACTAGCGGGAGTACCATTGAGCAGTTCTTC,CSVRTSGSTIEQFF